The 22 T cell receptor beta chains presented below share a single source sample, sequenced in a study of blood T cell repertoires in COVID-19. Some clones are missing from TCRdb's copy, which holds only in-frame ones; the method was immunoSEQ multiplex PCR. Here the sample spans about 200,000 clones, 85% to 90% being singletons. Sample: peripheral blood. The receptors originated from a woman in her 70s with acute or convalescent COVID-19.

In its sample, this clone was seen once. The gene calls are TRBV27 and TRBJ2-6, with D perhaps TRBD1 (5 bases). V was cut by 2 bases and J by 1 base, with 12 bases left in between. Germline V lookup: CDR1 MNHEY, CDR2 SMNVEV (reference sequence). The CDR3 totals 17 residues. In DNA form, the CDR3 reads TGTGCCAGCAGTTTAAGGGGAATGGTATCTGGGGCCAACGTCCTGACTTTC. Protein product: CASSLRGMVSGANVLTF.

This clone was seen more than once but under ten times. Here the CDR3 reads CASYKNRGSEQYF. CDR3 coding DNA: TGTGCCAGCTATAAAAACAGGGGAAGCGAGCAGTACTTC. The rearrangement links TRBV5-5 to TRBJ2-7; 7 positions match TRBD1. Unmatched junction bases numbered 10, after V lost 7 bases and J lost 6 bases. The CDR3 totals 13 residues. Germline CDR1 SGHKS, CDR2 YYEKEE (reference sequence).

The chain uses TRBV27 and TRBJ1-2; 7 bases match TRBD1. From germline, CDR1 is MNHEY and CDR2 SMNVEV (reference sequence). This CDR3 has 13 residues. V lost 2 bases, J lost 8 bases, and 5 bases stayed unmatched. CDR3 nucleotide sequence: TGTGCCAGCAGTTTAAAGGGGGCCGGGGGCTACACCTTC. The encoded protein is CASSLKGAGGYTF.

V gene TRBV3-1 (or the pseudogene TRBV3-2) combines with J gene TRBJ2-5, with TRBD1 identical over 7 bases. The CDR3 totals 12 residues. V trimming: 8 bases; J trimming: 4 bases; junction bases outside the gene matches: 4. CDR1 LGHDT and CDR2 YNNKEL come from the germline V gene (reference sequence). CDR3: CASGYRGETQYF. DNA of the CDR3: TGTGCCAGCGGGTACAGGGGAGAGACCCAGTACTTC.

CDR3 sequence reads: CASSLERGTEAFF. CDR3 nucleotide sequence: TGCGCCAGCAGCTTGGAACGGGGCACTGAAGCTTTCTTT. The chain employs TRBV5-1 and TRBJ1-1; D is uncertain. The V gene's germline CDR1 is SGHRS and CDR2 YFSETQ. V gave up 0 bases and J gave up 4 bases, with 7 bases separating them. The CDR3 is 13 residues long.

This clone has more than one count but fewer than ten. The V and J genes are TRBV3-1 (or the pseudogene TRBV3-2) and TRBJ1-5; possibly TRBD1 for D (6 bases). CDR3 size: 17 residues. CDR1 LGHDT and CDR2 YNNKEL come from the germline V gene (reference sequence). The V end was cut by 1 base, the J end by 2 bases, with 15 bases between. CDR3 protein: CASSQAGGGPGNQPQHF. CDR3 DNA sequence: TGTGCCAGCAGCCAAGCTGGGGGGGGCCCCGGCAATCAGCCCCAGCATTTT.

This sequence joins TRBV19 and TRBJ2-2, with 9 positions matching TRBD2. V lost 3 bases, J lost 1 base, and 3 bases stayed unmatched. Germline V gives CDR1 LNHDA, CDR2 SQIVND (reference sequence). CDR3 length: 16 residues. The CDR3 here is CASSMDSGGNTGELFF. In DNA form, the CDR3 reads TGTGCCAGTAGTATGGATAGCGGGGGGAACACCGGGGAGCTGTTTTTT.

The CDR3 protein is CASSIDQGASNQPQHF. The CDR3, as DNA: TGTGCCAGTAGTATAGACCAGGGGGCGAGCAATCAGCCCCAGCATTTT. The chain couples TRBV19 to TRBJ1-5, with 8 bases matching TRBD1. CDR1 and CDR2 (germline): LNHDA, SQIVND (reference sequence). The CDR3 is 16 residues long. The ends lost 0 bases at V and 1 base at J; junction bases unmatched: 2.

This chain links TRBV7-6 with TRBJ2-3, with D perhaps matching TRBD2 (5 bases). Trimming took 1 base from V and 4 from J, leaving 12 bases between them. CDR1 SGHVS and CDR2 FNYEAQ come from the germline V gene. The CDR3 runs to 15 residues. CDR3: CASSLGSAAADTQYF. Here the CDR3 DNA reads TGTGCCAGCAGCTTAGGGTCCGCAGCGGCAGATACGCAGTATTTT. The whole variable domain, filled in from reference TRBV7-6 and TRBJ2-3, reads GAGVSQSPRYKVTKRGQDVALRCDPISGHVSLYWYRQALGQGPEFLTYFNYEAQQDKSGLPNDRFSAERPEGSISTLTIQRTEQRDSAMYRCASSLGSAAADTQYFGPGTRLTVL.

The chain recombines TRBV5-1 with TRBJ1-4; the D gene is possibly TRBD1 (5 bases). Between the trimmed V and J ends, which lost 2 bases and 7 bases, there was a span of 12 bases. This CDR3 region has 14 residues. CDR1 SGHRS and CDR2 YFSETQ come from the germline V gene. CDR3 DNA sequence: TGCGCCAGCAGCTTCGGGGGAGAGGGTGAAAAACTGTTTTTT. Amino acid sequence: CASSFGGEGEKLFF.

This chain connects TRBV5-4 to TRBJ1-3, with 10 nucleotides matching TRBD1. CDR3 length equals 17 residues. Germline CDR1 reads SGHNT; CDR2 reads YYREEE (reference sequence). Trimming cost V 3 bases and J 4 bases; bases outside gene matches: 10. CDR3 DNA sequence: TGTGCCAGCAGCTCCCCATCGACAGGGGGCGGCGGAAACACCATATATTTT. It yields the protein CASSSPSTGGGGNTIYF.

This sequence joins TRBV10-3 and TRBJ2-3, with 14 bases fitting TRBD2. V gave up 8 bases and J gave up 6 bases; unmatched junction bases: 1. Germline CDR1 is ENHRY and CDR2 is SYGVKD. CDR3 size: 13 residues. DNA for the CDR3: TGTGCCATCGGGACTAGCGGGAGTGATACGCAGTATTTT. Its translation: CAIGTSGSDTQYF.

V usage is TRBV7-8 and J usage is TRBJ1-1, with 7 positions matching TRBD1. CDR1 is SGHVS and CDR2 is FQNEAQ in the germline V gene. The J segment lost 0 bases and the V segment lost 5 bases, leaving 6 bases of the junction unmatched. CDR3 size: 15 residues. The CDR3, as DNA: TGTGCCAGCAGCCCGACAGGGATCATGAACACTGAAGCTTTCTTT. It codes for CASSPTGIMNTEAFF.

The J gene is TRBJ1-4, the V gene TRBV7-8; 8 nucleotides match TRBD1. The length of the CDR3 is 14 residues. Unmatched junction bases numbered 4, after V lost 5 bases and J lost 5 bases. Germline assignment: CDR1 SGHVS and CDR2 FQNEAQ. The CDR3 DNA reads TGTGCCAGCAGCCCGCGGACAGGGAATGAAAAACTGTTTTTT. This encodes CASSPRTGNEKLFF.

The chain is built from TRBV7-2 and TRBJ2-5, with D tentatively TRBD2 (6 bases). The germline V gene has CDR1 SGHTA and CDR2 FQGNSA. This CDR3 region has 14 residues. Deletions cut 3 bases from V and 5 bases from J, with 13 bases between. The CDR3 here is CASSFGGDGETQYF. The DNA of the CDR3 is TGTGCCAGCAGCTTCGGCGGGGACGGGGAGACCCAGTACTTC.

The DNA of the CDR3 is TGTGCCAGCAGCCAATCTGGACTAGCGGGGCGGTCCTACGAGCAGTACTTC. Translated, it gives CASSQSGLAGRSYEQYF. The V call is TRBV3-1 (or the pseudogene TRBV3-2), the J call TRBJ2-7, with TRBD2 identical over 12 bases. CDR3 size: 17 residues. The ends lost 2 bases at V and 1 base at J; junction bases unmatched: 6. In germline, CDR1 is LGHDT, CDR2 YNNKEL (reference sequence).

J is TRBJ1-2 and V is TRBV24-1, with 11 bases lining up with TRBD1. The CDR3 is 17 amino acids. Per germline, CDR1 KGHDR and CDR2 SFDVKD. With V trimmed by 6 bases and J by 4 bases, 12 bases remained unmatched. CDR3 sequence: CATSPKDRTGGFYGYTF. The CDR3 coding sequence is TGTGCCACCAGTCCGAAGGACCGGACAGGGGGCTTCTATGGCTACACCTTC.

The chain has TRBV6-5 and TRBJ2-3; 11 bases fit TRBD1. From germline, CDR1 is MNHEY and CDR2 SVGAGI. This CDR3 is 14 amino acids long. With 7 bases clipped from V and 4 bases from J, the junction kept 4 bases outside the gene matches. CDR3 sequence: CASTLGQGADTQYF. The DNA for the CDR3 is TGTGCCAGCACCCTGGGACAGGGGGCAGATACGCAGTATTTT.

The J gene is TRBJ2-3, the V gene TRBV5-1; D might be TRBD2 (5 bases). From germline, CDR1 is SGHRS and CDR2 YFSETQ. This CDR3 has 18 amino acids. V was shortened by 1 base and J by 3 bases, with 21 bases between the two germline ends. CDR3 sequence: CASSLFGKGWRPTDTQYF. The CDR3 DNA follows: TGCGCCAGCAGCTTGTTTGGTAAGGGATGGAGGCCGACAGATACGCAGTATTTT.

This CDR3 is CASSTLTGKREAFF. CDR3 nucleotides: TGTGCCAGTAGTACCCTGACAGGGAAGAGGGAAGCTTTCTTT. V and J are TRBV19 and TRBJ1-1; the match to TRBD1 covers 7 bases. CDR3 length equals 14 residues. The germline gives CDR1 LNHDA, CDR2 SQIVND (reference sequence). V dropped 4 bases and J dropped 8; count of bases not matched to a gene: 10.

The chain has TRBV5-1 and TRBJ2-1; D call uncertain. V was pared by 5 bases and J by 2 bases, with 8 bases between. The germline V gene encodes CDR1 SGHRS and CDR2 YFSETQ. CDR3 length: 13 amino acids. The CDR3 DNA is TGCGCCAGCAGGGTGACACCCTACAATGAGCAGTTCTTC. Its protein product is CASRVTPYNEQFF. Based on the CDR3 plus reference TRBV5-1 and TRBJ2-1, the full variable domain is KAGVTQTPRYLIKTRGQQVTLSCSPISGHRSVSWYQQTPGQGLQFLFEYFSETQRNKGNFPGRFSGRQFSNSRSEMNVSTLELGDSALYLCASRVTPYNEQFFGPGTRLTVL.

The chain has TRBV18 and TRBJ2-7, with D maybe TRBD2 (7 bases). From germline, CDR1 is KGHSH and CDR2 LQKENI. The CDR3 has 14 residues. The V end was cut by 3 bases, the J end by 2 bases, with 11 bases between. CDR3 protein: CASSPPGGPYEQYF. The CDR3, as DNA: TGTGCCAGCTCACCTCCCGGGGGGCCCTACGAGCAGTACTTC.